The T cell receptor beta chain described here comes from a study of blood T cell repertoires in COVID-19. Study context: Sample material is recorded as cDNA or gDNA derived from T cells, B-cell-depleted T cells, or PBMCs.

The CDR3 runs 15 residues. The V gene's germline CDR1 is SQVTM and CDR2 ANQGSEA. After removal of 6 bases from V and 7 bases from J, the junction contained 10 bases not matched to a gene. Libraries were prepared by immunoSEQ multiplex PCR; TCRdb keeps only in-frame clonotypes and omits some of them. The data show 150,000 to 200,000 clones, approximately 81% seen once. The TCR comes from a man aged 35-49 years with acute or convalescent COVID-19. The chain links TRBV29-1 to TRBJ1-5; TRBD1 matches at 12 bases. Sequenced material: peripheral blood. Here the CDR3 reads CSVEGQGAGSQPQHF. The DNA of the CDR3 is TGCAGCGTCGAGGGACAGGGGGCAGGGTCCCAGCCCCAGCATTTT.